This TCR beta chain was obtained from a study of blood T cell repertoires in COVID-19. On the study more broadly: T cells, B-cell-depleted T cells, or PBMCs supplied cDNA or gDNA.

Study members were between roughly 18 and 100 years old and lived in 20 to 25 US regions. All recovered Cohort 3 donors got two negative PCRs, got clearance, or saw symptom resolution. In the authors' methods: Reference gene primer amplification yielded estimated nucleated cell counts. Profiling relied on immunoSEQ multiplex PCR, and the TCRdb table lists in-frame clones only, not all of them. V and J calls plus clone size are reproduced from that table; the DNA served to infer D and trimming. Of around 310,000 clones in the sample, 89% were seen once. Germline V gene sequence: CDR1 MNHEY, CDR2 SVGAGI. V trimming: 4 bases; J trimming: 9 bases; junction bases outside the gene matches: 10. The CDR3 is 15 residues long.

The gene calls are TRBV6-5 and TRBJ2-2; 8 bases match TRBD1. This sequence originates from a woman in her twenties or thirties who had recovered from COVID-19. The sequenced sample was PBMCs or T cells enriched from blood (not recorded which). This chain's CDR3 is CASSFEQGGSRELFF. CDR3 DNA sequence: TGTGCCAGCAGTTTTGAACAGGGGGGTTCCAGGGAGCTGTTTTTT.